This is a list of T cell receptor beta chains from one sample in a study of shared clonotypes between healthy human individuals. Assay: immunoSEQ multiplex PCR; the TCRdb copy retains only in-frame clones and omits some. The sample lists around 2,100,000 clones; about 95% were seen once. Material: naive CD8+ T cells sorted from blood. These receptors came from a man younger than 30 in good health. CDR3s include the opening cysteine and the closing phenylalanine or tryptophan. Each record gives: clone size, V gene, D gene, J gene, CDR3 DNA, CDR3 protein. A D gene is named only where the DNA matches it firmly. Clone size is stated in some rows and not others, as once, few, many or a class when expanded.

-	TRBV5-6	TRBD1	TRBJ2-7	TGTGCCAGCAGCTTGGGGGACAGTTACTACGAGCAGTACTTC	CASSLGDSYYEQYF
once	TRBV5-1	TRBD2	TRBJ2-1	TGCGCCAGCAGCTATAGCGGGAGGTCCAAAGATGAGCAGTTCTTC	CASSYSGRSKDEQFF
once	TRBV6-5	TRBD1	TRBJ2-5	TGTGCCAGCAGTACCCAGGACAGGGTCCAAGAGACCCAGTACTTC	CASSTQDRVQETQYF
-	TRBV18	TRBD1	TRBJ2-5	TGTGCCAGCTCAGACGGGACAGGGGGTGAGACCCAGTACTTC	CASSDGTGGETQYF
-	TRBV7-9	-	TRBJ2-7	TGTGCCAGCAGCTTGGATGGTACCGTTTACGAGCAGTACTTC	CASSLDGTVYEQYF
-	TRBV19	TRBD2	TRBJ2-1	TGTGCCAGTAGTAGAGCGGGAGGAAAGATCTACTACAATGAGCAGTTCTTC	CASSRAGGKIYYNEQFF
-	TRBV13	-	TRBJ1-2	TGTGCCTTCCTCCCCATTCAGGGGATGTTAGATGGCTACACCTTC	CAFLPIQGMLDGYTF
-	TRBV5-5	TRBD2	TRBJ2-7	TGTGCCAGCAGCTTTTCGGGGGGTACCTACGAGCAGTACTTC	CASSFSGGTYEQYF
-	TRBV27	TRBD2	TRBJ2-7	TGTGCCAGCAGCTCCGTCGGAGCGGGAGAATACGAGCAGTACTTC	CASSSVGAGEYEQYF
-	TRBV7-9	-	TRBJ1-2	TGTGCCAGCAGCTTACCGTGGACAGCCGAAAACTATGGCTACACCTTC	CASSLPWTAENYGYTF
once	TRBV4-3	-	TRBJ2-7	TGCGCCAGCAGCCAAGATAGAATTGAGCAGTACTTC	CASSQDRIEQYF
-	TRBV23-1	-	TRBJ1-1	TGCGCCAGCAGTCATTTTCAGGGGCTGCGGGGCACTGAAGCTTTCTTT	CASSHFQGLRGTEAFF
-	TRBV4-1	TRBD1	TRBJ2-4	TGCGCCAGCAGCCGAACCGGGACAGGGGAAAACATTCAGTACTTC	CASSRTGTGENIQYF
-	TRBV5-8	-	TRBJ2-1	TGTGCCAGCAGCTTGGAGACTTACAATGAGCAGTTCTTC	CASSLETYNEQFF
-	TRBV6-5	-	TRBJ2-7	TGTGCCAGCGGGGGATGGGCTGATGAGCAGTACTTC	CASGGWADEQYF
once	TRBV29-1	-	TRBJ2-5	TGCAGCGTTGAAATGTACGAGACCCAGTACTTC	CSVEMYETQYF
once	TRBV6-6	-	TRBJ1-2	TGTGCCAGCAGTTACCCCCAAAACTATGGCTACACCTTC	CASSYPQNYGYTF
-	TRBV29-1	-	TRBJ2-3	TGCAGCGCCGCTGAGGGAGATACGCAGTATTTT	CSAAEGDTQYF
-	TRBV21-1	-	TRBJ1-6	TGTGCCAGCAGCAAAGCGGGCAAAGCTCACTTT	CASSKAGKAHF
-	TRBV5-6	-	TRBJ2-7	TGTGCCAGCAGCTTACGGGGGAACTCCTACGAGCAGTACTTC	CASSLRGNSYEQYF
-	TRBV4-3	-	TRBJ2-1	TGCGCCAGCAGCCACCTCACGGGAGTAATGGGCAATGAGCAGTTCTTC	CASSHLTGVMGNEQFF
once	TRBV6-1	-	TRBJ2-5	TGTGCCAGCAGAGTGCAACAAGAGACCCAGTACTTC	CASRVQQETQYF
-	TRBV19	-	TRBJ1-5	TGTGCCAGTGGGGGGACGGCGGGACTTTTGGCCCAGCATTTT	CASGGTAGLLAQHF
once	TRBV4-1	-	TRBJ1-1	TGCGCCAGCCACCCGGGAGAGGGGATAGGCACTGAAGCTTTCTTT	CASHPGEGIGTEAFF